The 29 T cell receptor beta chains below come from one sample, sequenced in a study of CD8 T cells in ankylosing spondylitis. TCRdb ran MiXCR on the 5' RACE reads and lists one entry per CDR3 protein. The sample lists more than 100,000 distinct CDR3 sequences; roughly 11% were seen once. The material sequenced was blood, either unsorted or a sorted T cell fraction (not recorded which). Receptors originate from a female donor with ankylosing spondylitis or in good health (not recorded which).

The sample holds many counts of this clonotype. Germline and junction disagree at one end, which may indicate a read error. This chain joins TRBV10-3 and TRBJ1-6; 7 bases align to TRBD1. The CDR3 contains 14 residues. Germline values: CDR1 ENHRY, CDR2 SYGVKD. The CDR3 nucleotides are TGTGCCATCAGGACTGACAGGGCCGATTCCCCCCTCCACTTT. This codes for CAIRTDRADSPLHF.

This clonotype occurred many times. The V gene is TRBV20-1, the J gene TRBJ2-7; TRBD2 matches at 8 bases. The CDR3 is 15 residues long. After removal of 2 bases from V and 5 bases from J, the junction contained 11 bases not matched to a gene. Germline V gene sequence: CDR1 DFQATT, CDR2 SNEGSKA (reference sequence). The CDR3 is CSARYGVGGGHEQYF. CDR3 coding DNA: TGCAGTGCTAGATATGGTGTCGGGGGGGGCCACGAGCAGTACTTC.

The V call is TRBV6-1, the J call TRBJ2-3; 8 bases fit TRBD1. Trimming at V came to 5 bases and at J to 4 bases, leaving 2 bases not matched to a gene. There are 13 residues in the CDR3. Germline loops: CDR1 MNHNS, CDR2 SASEGT. The CDR3 DNA sequence: TGTGCCAGCAGTCGCAGGGGGCCAGATACGCAGTATTTT. Its protein product is CASSRRGPDTQYF.

This clonotype showed up many times. J is TRBJ1-2 and V is TRBV10-2; 7 bases map to TRBD1. With V trimmed by 2 bases and J by 7 bases, 13 bases remained unmatched. The CDR3 totals 16 residues. Germline V CDR1 and CDR2: WSHSY, SAAADI. DNA for the CDR3: TGCGCCAGCAGTGAGCCAAGACAGGGATCAGCCTCTGGCTACACCTTC. Its translation is CASSEPRQGSASGYTF.

The sample holds many counts of this clonotype. J is TRBJ2-1 and V is TRBV5-1; D may match TRBD1 or TRBD2 (5 bases each). The germline V gene has CDR1 SGHRS and CDR2 YFSETQ. Trimming cost V 2 bases and J 2 bases, with 8 bases left between them. The CDR3 totals 14 residues. CDR3 DNA sequence: TGCGCCAGCAGCTTTCGGGACCCCTACAATGAGCAGTTCTTC. Translating it yields CASSFRDPYNEQFF.

This clonotype occurred many times. The V and J genes are TRBV12-3 or TRBV12-4 and TRBJ1-5; D unresolved. The CDR3 sequence is 12 residues long. V lost 3 bases and J lost 8, with 8 bases in between. The CDR3 DNA is TGTGCCAGCAGTTTGTGGGATGAGCCCCAGCATTTT. Translating gives CASSLWDEPQHF.

This clonotype was counted ten times or more. The chain combines TRBV11-2 with TRBJ2-2; no definite D call. Germline lookup yields CDR1 SGHAT and CDR2 FQNNGV. This CDR3 comprises 14 residues. V was shortened by 5 bases and J by 6 bases, with 13 bases between the two germline ends. As DNA, the CDR3 is TGTGCCAGCAGCCCCTGGGCCTCCTCCGGGGAGCTGTTTTTT. Protein product: CASSPWASSGELFF.

Ten or more counts support this clonotype. The CDR3 spells CSAISGGIHNEQFF. The DNA of the CDR3 is TGCAGTGCTATTAGCGGGGGGATCCACAATGAGCAGTTCTTC. V and J are TRBV20-1 and TRBJ2-1, with 10 bases matching TRBD2. CDR1 is DFQATT, CDR2 SNEGSKA, per germline (reference sequence). CDR3 length: 14 amino acids. V was pared by 4 bases and J by 5 bases, with 5 bases of the junction left unmatched.

At least ten counts were recorded for this clonotype. The genes are TRBV20-1 and TRBJ2-7; D call uncertain. The CDR3 runs to 14 residues. The germline V gene has CDR1 DFQATT and CDR2 SNEGSKA (reference sequence). V was trimmed by 0 bases and J by 3 bases, leaving 12 bases between them. CDR3 protein: CSARDRVRVYEQYF. Here the CDR3 DNA reads TGCAGTGCTAGAGATAGAGTCCGGGTCTACGAGCAGTACTTC.

This clonotype appeared many times. The J gene is TRBJ1-2, the V gene TRBV25-1; weak D call: TRBD1 (6 bases). V lost 8 bases to trimming and J lost 5 bases, with 15 bases between them. The CDR3 is 13 residues long. Germline V gives CDR1 MGHDK, CDR2 SYGVNS. CDR3 loop: CASGRGPGYGYTF. The CDR3 DNA reads as TGTGCCAGCGGCAGGGGACCGGGGTATGGCTACACCTTC.

This clonotype was seen ten or more times. The chain combines TRBV7-6 with TRBJ2-5; the D is unclear. V was trimmed by 1 base and J by 2 bases, leaving 14 bases between them. Looked up from germline, CDR1 is SGHVS and CDR2 is FNYEAQ. The CDR3 length is 16 residues. CDR3 in amino acids: CASSLGAGTKQETQYF. The CDR3 DNA reads as TGTGCCAGCAGCTTAGGGGCTGGTACTAAACAAGAGACCCAGTACTTC.

This clonotype has at least ten counts. This chain connects TRBV10-3 to TRBJ1-5; TRBD1 matches 10 bases. V was clipped by 0 bases and J by 7 bases; unmatched bases: 6. The CDR3 length is 16 residues. Germline V gene lookup returns CDR1 ENHRY and CDR2 SYGVKD. CDR3 DNA sequence: TGTGCCATCAGTGAGTCGATAGGGGACAGGGGCCAGCCCCAGCATTTT. Protein sequence: CAISESIGDRGQPQHF.

At least ten counts were recorded for this clonotype. The chain employs TRBV29-1 and TRBJ2-7, with a possible D match to TRBD2 (6 bases). CDR3 length: 12 residues. Germline CDR1 is SQVTM and CDR2 is ANQGSEA. Trimming cost V 8 bases and J 0 bases, with 11 bases left between them. The CDR3 DNA follows: TGCAGCCTGCGGACTATCTCCTACGAGCAGTACTTC. Its translation: CSLRTISYEQYF.

This clonotype has ten or more counts. The V gene is TRBV5-1, the J gene TRBJ2-2; TRBD1 matches 7 bases. V was pared by 4 bases and J by 2 bases, with 8 bases of the junction left unmatched. The CDR3 runs 16 residues. Germline values: CDR1 SGHRS, CDR2 YFSETQ. The CDR3 sequence: CASSVLPGGNTGELFF. In DNA, the CDR3 is TGCGCCAGCAGCGTTCTACCAGGGGGAAACACCGGGGAGCTGTTTTTT.

The chain combines TRBV6-5 with TRBJ1-2; the D gene is possibly TRBD1 (6 bases). The CDR3 has 17 residues. Trimming pared 3 bases from V and 1 base from J, leaving 18 bases between. Germline CDR1 and CDR2: MNHEY and SVGAGI. CDR3 coding DNA: TGTGCCAGCAGTTATTCCGCAGGGGCTGCTGGTAACTATGGCTACACCTTC. Residues: CASSYSAGAAGNYGYTF.

This clonotype was seen ten or more times. The chain employs TRBV7-6 and TRBJ2-2; a possible D gene is TRBD1 (6 bases). V dropped 1 base and J dropped 2 bases, with 17 bases sitting between them. Germline loops: CDR1 SGHVS, CDR2 FNYEAQ. The CDR3 loop spans 18 amino acids. The chain's CDR3 is CASSLGTAHSSNTGELFF. The CDR3 bases are TGTGCCAGCAGCTTAGGGACAGCCCATTCCAGTAACACCGGGGAGCTGTTTTTT.

This clonotype has a handful of counts. The rearrangement links TRBV4-1 to TRBJ2-3; TRBD2 matches 7 bases. There are 17 residues in the CDR3. Trimming took 4 bases from V and 2 from J; bases not matched to a gene: 12. CDR1 MGHRA and CDR2 YSYEKL come from the germline V gene. CDR3 protein: CASSRVHGGGLTDTQYF. The CDR3 DNA reads TGCGCCAGCAGCCGAGTCCATGGCGGGGGACTCACAGATACGCAGTATTTT.

In this sample, this clonotype turned up many times. The chain joins TRBV5-1 to TRBJ1-2; D is undetermined. V lost 0 bases to trimming and J lost 7 bases, with 16 bases between them. Germline-derived CDR1 and CDR2 are SGHRS and YFSETQ. The CDR3 is 15 residues long. As DNA, the CDR3 is TGCGCCAGCAGCTTGGGGTCGGAGGGAGGAGGTGGCTACACCTTC. Encoded protein: CASSLGSEGGGGYTF.

This clonotype was observed many times. The gene calls are TRBV2 and TRBJ2-7, with 9 bases identical to TRBD1. CDR3 size: 13 residues. The V gene end was trimmed by 11 bases and the J gene end by 1 base; junction bases not matched to a gene: 6. The germline V gene encodes CDR1 SNHLY and CDR2 FYNNEI. The CDR3 sequence: CAGTGTGSYEQYF. CDR3 DNA sequence: TGTGCCGGTACCGGGACAGGGTCCTACGAGCAGTACTTC.

This clonotype was counted at least ten times. The genes are TRBV12-3 or TRBV12-4 and TRBJ1-6; D not certain. The CDR3 is 14 amino acids. Trimming stripped 3 bases from V and 0 bases from J, with 3 bases between. The CDR3 DNA reads as TGTGCCAGCAGTTTGAGCTCCTATAATTCACCCCTCCACTTT. It encodes CASSLSSYNSPLHF.

Notes on this clonotype: Compared with germline, one end of the junction differs, possibly owing to a read error. The chain has TRBV5-1 and TRBJ1-2; TRBD1 matches at 7 bases. This CDR3 is built from 16 residues. Germline V gene sequence: CDR1 SGHRS, CDR2 YFSETQ. CDR3 sequence reads: CASGLLITGDRHGYTF. CDR3 in DNA: TGCGCCAGCGGCTTACTAATAACAGGGGATCGTCATGGCTACACCTTC.

Many counts were recorded for this clonotype. The genes are TRBV28 and TRBJ2-1; possible D gene TRBD2, 7 bases. Trimming left V 7 bases short and J 3 bases short, with 13 bases between. The CDR3 is made up of 14 amino acids. The germline V gene has CDR1 MDHEN and CDR2 SYDVKM. In DNA, the CDR3 is TGTGCCAGCAAGAGGGGGGGCAACTACAATGAGCAGTTCTTC. Amino acid sequence: CASKRGGNYNEQFF.

At least ten counts were recorded for this clonotype. V is TRBV7-2 and J is TRBJ2-2; 8 positions agree with TRBD2. The length of the CDR3 is 14 residues. Germline values: CDR1 SGHTA, CDR2 FQGNSA. V trimming: 4 bases; J trimming: 7 bases; junction bases outside the gene matches: 5. The CDR3 is CASSSGLVNGELFF. Here the CDR3 DNA reads TGTGCCAGCAGCTCGGGACTAGTGAACGGGGAGCTGTTTTTT.

This clonotype was counted many times. An end of the junction does not agree with germline; a read error may underlie this. The chain is built from TRBV12-3 or TRBV12-4 and TRBJ1-4; possibly TRBD1 for D (5 bases). The CDR3 loop spans 15 amino acids. The CDR3 is CASSFSRATSEKLFF. DNA of the CDR3: TGTGCCAGCAGTTTCAGCAGGGCGACTAGTGAAAAACTGTTTTTT.

The sample holds many counts of this clonotype. This rearrangement joins TRBV2 to TRBJ2-2; D possibly corresponds to TRBD2 (5 bases). Trimming left V 3 bases short and J 4 bases short, with 15 bases between. The CDR3 is 16 residues long. Germline CDR1 is SNHLY and CDR2 is FYNNEI. CDR3 in DNA: TGTGCCAGCAGTGATCTTCGGGGTCGGGCCACCGGGGAGCTGTTTTTT. It codes for CASSDLRGRATGELFF.

The chain uses TRBV7-6 and TRBJ1-2; unclear D gene. The CDR3 is 14 amino acids. Germline loops: CDR1 SGHVS, CDR2 FNYEAQ. Trimming took 5 bases from V and 1 from J, leaving 11 bases between them. Here the CDR3 DNA reads TGTGCCAGCAGCCCGACGGAGCTTAACTATGGCTACACCTTC. It encodes CASSPTELNYGYTF.

In its sample, this clonotype was seen many times. The gene calls are TRBV12-3 or TRBV12-4 and TRBJ1-5; D uncertain. CDR3 length: 13 residues. V shed 2 bases and J shed 0 bases, with 2 bases lying between them. CDR3 amino acids: CASSLTSNQPQHF. Here the CDR3 DNA reads TGTGCCAGCAGTTTAACTAGCAATCAGCCCCAGCATTTT.

This clonotype was detected many times. V gene TRBV7-2 combines with J gene TRBJ2-3, with TRBD2 identical over 12 bases. Germline CDR1 is SGHTA and CDR2 is FQGNSA. This CDR3 contains 17 residues. The V gene end was trimmed by 5 bases and the J gene end by 2 bases; junction bases not matched to a gene: 8. In nucleotides, the CDR3 is TGTGCCAGCAGCCCTACTAGCGGGGGGCCCATCACAGATACGCAGTATTTT. Amino acids: CASSPTSGGPITDTQYF.

In DNA form, the CDR3 reads TGTGCCAGCAGCCTACGGCCTTCGGGGGGGAACACTGAAGCTTTCTTT. Protein sequence: CASSLRPSGGNTEAFF. The chain couples TRBV11-2 to TRBJ1-1, with a weak D call TRBD1 (5 bases). CDR3 length: 16 amino acids. CDR1 and CDR2 from the germline V gene are SGHAT and FQNNGV. The V end was cut by 5 bases, the J end by 1 base, with 17 bases between.